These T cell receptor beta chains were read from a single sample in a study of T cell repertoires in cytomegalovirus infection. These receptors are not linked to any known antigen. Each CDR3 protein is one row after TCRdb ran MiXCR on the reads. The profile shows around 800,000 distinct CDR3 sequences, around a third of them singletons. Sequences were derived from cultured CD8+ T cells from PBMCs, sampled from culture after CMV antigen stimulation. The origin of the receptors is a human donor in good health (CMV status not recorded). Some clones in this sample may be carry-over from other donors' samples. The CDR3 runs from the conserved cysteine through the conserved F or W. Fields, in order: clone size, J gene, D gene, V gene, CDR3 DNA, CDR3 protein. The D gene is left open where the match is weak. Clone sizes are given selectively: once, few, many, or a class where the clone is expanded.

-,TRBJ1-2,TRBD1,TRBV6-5,TGTGCCAGCAGTGGGACAGGGGGCAATGGCTACACCTTC,CASSGTGGNGYTF
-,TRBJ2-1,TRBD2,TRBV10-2,TGCACCAGCAGTGAGTCCGGGGGGAGGCCGCCCGATGAGCAGTTCTTC,CTSSESGGRPPDEQFF
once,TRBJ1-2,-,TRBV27,TGTGCCAGCAGTTTAAGAGGGGATGGGATCTATGGCTACACCTTC,CASSLRGDGIYGYTF
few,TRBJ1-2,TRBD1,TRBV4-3,TGCGCCAGCAGCCTGAACCCAGGGACAGGGGCGTTCTATGGCTACACCTTC,CASSLNPGTGAFYGYTF
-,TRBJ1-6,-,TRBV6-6,TGTGCCAGCAGTTACGCTACCTCGTCGTTTAGCGCCTATAATTCACCCCTCCACTTT,CASSYATSSFSAYNSPLHF
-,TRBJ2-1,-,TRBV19,TGTGCCAGTAGGGGGGATCACAATGAGCAGTTCTTC,CASRGDHNEQFF
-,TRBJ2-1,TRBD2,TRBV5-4,TGTGCCAGCAGCGGCAACGGGGGGTCTGAGCAGTTCTTC,CASSGNGGSEQFF
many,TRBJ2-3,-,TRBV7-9,TGTGCCAGCAGCTCATATCGGACACAATTCCCAGATACGCAGTATTTT,CASSSYRTQFPDTQYF
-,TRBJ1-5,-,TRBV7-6,TGTGCCAACAGCTTATCGAATCAGCCCCAGCATTTT,CANSLSNQPQHF
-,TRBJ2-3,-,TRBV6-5,TGTGCCAGCAGTTTCACCTCGGGCCCCACAGATACGCAGTATTTT,CASSFTSGPTDTQYF
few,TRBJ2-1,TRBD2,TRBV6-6,TGTGCCAGCAGTTACCCTGTGCCGGGACTAGCCTCCGATGAGCAGTTCTTC,CASSYPVPGLASDEQFF
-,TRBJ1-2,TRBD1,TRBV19,TGTGCCAGTAGTCACCGGGACAGAGAGAACTATGGCTACACCTTC,CASSHRDRENYGYTF
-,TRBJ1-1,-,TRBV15,TGTGCCACCAGCGGTGACAGGACCTTGAACACTGAAGCTTTCTTT,CATSGDRTLNTEAFF
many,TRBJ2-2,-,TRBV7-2,TGTGCCAGCATCCCCTTGGGGGGGCTAGGCGGGGAGCTGTTTTTT,CASIPLGGLGGELFF
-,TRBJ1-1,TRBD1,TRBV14,TGTGCCAGCAACCTTCCCGGGACAGGGTTCACTGAAGCTTTCTTT,CASNLPGTGFTEAFF
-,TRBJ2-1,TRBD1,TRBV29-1,TGCAGCGTTGAGGGACAGCTTCCTTGGGACAATGAGCAGTTCTTC,CSVEGQLPWDNEQFF
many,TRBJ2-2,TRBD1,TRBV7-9,TGTGCCTTCAAAGGGGGCGCGATGACCGGGGAGCTGTTTTTT,CAFKGGAMTGELFF
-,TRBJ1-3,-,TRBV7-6,TGTGCCAGCAGCTCTCCCTCGGGGGTTAACTCAGGAAACACCATATATTTT,CASSSPSGVNSGNTIYF
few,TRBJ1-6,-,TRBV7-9,TGTGCCAGCAGCTTTCGGGACCTCATCCCGTGGCCCCTCCACTTT,CASSFRDLIPWPLHF
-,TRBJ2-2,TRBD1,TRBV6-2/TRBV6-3,TGTGCCAGCAGCCAGGGGACAGCACTGAACACCGGGGAGCTGTTTTTT,CASSQGTALNTGELFF
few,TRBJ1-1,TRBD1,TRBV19,TGTGCCAGTAGTCCCTTCCGTCCGGGACAGGGGAACACTGAAGCTTTCTTT,CASSPFRPGQGNTEAFF
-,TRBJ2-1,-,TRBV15,TGTGCCACCAGCTGGCATGAGAATGAGCAGTTCTTC,CATSWHENEQFF
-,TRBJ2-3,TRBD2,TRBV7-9,TGTGCCAGCAGCTTATTATTACTAGCGATGCTTGGCACAGATACGCAGTATTTT,CASSLLLLAMLGTDTQYF
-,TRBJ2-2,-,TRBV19,TGTGCCAGTAGTCCCTGGACCGGGGAGCTGTTTTTT,CASSPWTGELFF
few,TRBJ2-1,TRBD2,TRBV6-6,TGTGCCAGCAGTTACTCGGGACTAGCGGGGGTTTTGGTTAGGGACAATGAGCAGTTCTTC,CASSYSGLAGVLVRDNEQFF
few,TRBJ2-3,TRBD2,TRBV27,TGTGCCAGCAGTTTATCAGGACTAGCGGGGAGAACAGATACGCAGTATTTT,CASSLSGLAGRTDTQYF
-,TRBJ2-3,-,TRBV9,TGTGCCAGCAGCGTAGAAAAGGTCACAGATACGCAGTATTTT,CASSVEKVTDTQYF
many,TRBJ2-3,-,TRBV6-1,TGTGCCAGCAGTGAAAAATCTTTGGGGGTCCCTAGCACAGATACGCAGTATTTT,CASSEKSLGVPSTDTQYF
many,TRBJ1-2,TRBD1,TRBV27,TGTGCCAGCAGCTTGCCCGGGACAGGGGTTCAGGGCTACACCTTC,CASSLPGTGVQGYTF
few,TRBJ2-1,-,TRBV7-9,TGTGCCAGCAGCTTAAATCCGGGGACTGCCTACAATGAGCAGTTCTTC,CASSLNPGTAYNEQFF
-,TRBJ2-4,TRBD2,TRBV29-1,TGCAGCGTAACTAGCGTAGGTTCCAAAAACATTCAGTACTTC,CSVTSVGSKNIQYF
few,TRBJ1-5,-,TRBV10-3,TGTGCCATCAGTGAGACTAACCGGGACCGAGATCAGCCCCAGCATTTT,CAISETNRDRDQPQHF
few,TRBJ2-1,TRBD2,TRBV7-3,TGTGCCAGCAGCTCAGCGGGGGCGGGGGATGAGCAGTTCTTC,CASSSAGAGDEQFF
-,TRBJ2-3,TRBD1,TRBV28,TGTGCCAGCAGTTTCAGGACAGGGGTACGGACAGATACGCAGTATTTT,CASSFRTGVRTDTQYF
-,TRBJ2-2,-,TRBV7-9,TGTGCCAGCAGCTTCCTTACATCGAACACCGGGGAGCTGTTTTTT,CASSFLTSNTGELFF
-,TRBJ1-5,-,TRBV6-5,TGTGCCAGCAGTTACTCTGCGACGGGTGGGTTGCCCCAGCATTTT,CASSYSATGGLPQHF
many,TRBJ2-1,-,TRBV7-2,TGTGCCAGCAGCTTAGCTGATTACTCCTACAATGAGCAGTTCTTC,CASSLADYSYNEQFF
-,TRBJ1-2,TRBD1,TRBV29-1,TGCATCGTTGAAGACAGGACAGGGCGACCCTATGGCTACACCTTC,CIVEDRTGRPYGYTF